This TCR beta chain derives from a study of tumor T cells in aggressive B-cell lymphoma. The CDR3 is made up of 13 amino acids. V was shortened by 3 bases and J by 1 base, with 6 bases between the two germline ends. The germline gives CDR1 MDHEN, CDR2 SYDVKM. Assay: immunoSEQ multiplex PCR; the TCRdb copy retains only in-frame clones and omits some. This table has about 540 clones, approximately 86% appearing once. The clonotype comes from an adult with diffuse large B cell lymphoma. The chain employs TRBV28 and TRBJ2-5, with a tentative D call TRBD2 (5 bases). The material sequenced was tumor tissue. CDR3 region: CASSLRAQETQYF. The CDR3 DNA reads TGTGCCAGCAGTTTGCGGGCCCAAGAGACCCAGTACTTC.